The present entry profiles one T cell receptor beta chain with its context. V lost 9 bases and J lost 2; bases outside the gene matches: 5. The CDR3 has 13 residues. The germline CDR1 and CDR2 sequences are SNHLY and FYNNEI. The PCR made use of 60 Vbeta and 13 Jbeta primers. Assay: immunoSEQ multiplex PCR; the TCRdb copy retains only in-frame clones and omits some. There are about 160,000 clones in the sample; roughly four fifths occur only once, and approximately 3% lies in the top ten. This sample is part of a study of cytomegalovirus exposure and HLA in healthy donors. Sample: PBMCs. The sequence derives from a woman aged 40 to 50 in good health and CMV-seronegative. The J gene is TRBJ2-5, the V gene TRBV2; TRBD2 aligns across 8 bases. The CDR3 loop reads CARRAGGQETQYF. The CDR3 bases are TGTGCCAGACGGGCGGGGGGTCAAGAGACCCAGTACTTC.